This TCR beta chain was captured by sequencing in a study of blood T cell repertoires in COVID-19. Across the study: Nucleic acid was either cDNA or gDNA, and it came from T cells, B-cell-depleted T cells, or PBMCs.

Clones were sequenced by immunoSEQ multiplex PCR, and TCRdb holds only the in-frame ones, with some missing. The table lists around 130,000 clones, around 84% of them singletons, with approximately 18% in the top ten. This CDR3 spans 13 amino acids. Trimming left V 0 bases short and J 15 bases short, with 15 bases between. Germline CDR1 is MNHNY and CDR2 is SVGAGI (reference sequence). This clone was counted between two and nine times. The sequence was obtained from an elderly woman with acute or convalescent COVID-19. V usage is TRBV6-6 and J usage is TRBJ2-1, with D possibly TRBD2 on 6 matching bases. Sequenced sample: peripheral blood. The CDR3: CASSYSSGAGLFF. The CDR3, as DNA: TGTGCCAGCAGTTACTCGTCGGGAGCCGGTCTGTTCTTC.